The 11 T cell receptor beta chains below come from one sample, sequenced in a study of T cell responses to AZD1222 COVID-19 vaccine. Libraries were prepared by immunoSEQ multiplex PCR; TCRdb keeps only in-frame clonotypes and omits some of them. The data hold 120,000 to 150,000 clones, with approximately 86% observed a single time. The specimen was peripheral blood, collected 28 days after the second dose of the MenACWY control vaccine. These receptors were obtained from an adult who received the MenACWY meningococcal vaccine as a control.

The chain uses TRBV2 and TRBJ2-1, with D tentatively TRBD1 (6 bases). The CDR3 extends over 13 amino acids. Germline CDR1 is SNHLY and CDR2 is FYNNEI. Trimming cost V 5 bases and J 9 bases, with 14 bases left between them. CDR3 sequence reads: CASSQETGGEQFF. DNA for the CDR3: TGTGCCAGCAGTCAAGAGACAGGTGGTGAGCAGTTCTTC.

V gene TRBV5-1 combines with J gene TRBJ1-2; D may be TRBD1 (5 bases). Germline V lookup: CDR1 SGHRS, CDR2 YFSETQ. This CDR3 has 14 residues. Trimming pared 7 bases from V and 8 bases from J, leaving 21 bases between. The CDR3 reads CASSETAFLSGYTF. In DNA form, the CDR3 reads TGCGCCAGCTCAGAGACAGCCTTCCTATCCGGCTACACCTTC. Drawing the rest from reference TRBV5-1 and TRBJ1-2, the complete variable domain is KAGVTQTPRYLIKTRGQQVTLSCSPISGHRSVSWYQQTPGQGLQFLFEYFSETQRNKGNFPGRFSGRQFSNSRSEMNVSTLELGDSALYLCASSETAFLSGYTFGSGTRLTVV.

This clone was recorded once. This chain connects TRBV25-1 to TRBJ2-1, with D maybe TRBD2 (6 bases). V lost 2 bases to trimming and J lost 11 bases, with 19 bases between them. This CDR3 has 15 amino acids. Germline V lookup: CDR1 MGHDK, CDR2 SYGVNS. The chain's CDR3 is CASSEPGGGLSQQFF. CDR3 DNA sequence: TGTGCCAGCAGTGAACCCGGTGGAGGGCTCTCTCAGCAGTTCTTC.

This rearrangement joins TRBV7-8 to TRBJ1-1; D ambiguous. The CDR3 spans 15 residues. V dropped 5 bases and J dropped 1 base, with 14 bases sitting between them. Looked up from germline, CDR1 is SGHVS and CDR2 is FQNEAQ. CDR3: CASSDRRVSNTEAFF. The CDR3 nucleotides are TGTGCCAGCAGCGACCGAAGGGTCTCGAACACTGAAGCTTTCTTT.

The chain is built from TRBV9 and TRBJ2-2; D tentatively fits TRBD1 or TRBD2 (6 bases each). Trimming shortened V by 0 bases and J by 5 bases, and 11 bases separated the two germline ends. CDR1 is SGDLS and CDR2 is YYNGEE in the germline V gene. The CDR3 is 15 residues long. The CDR3 coding sequence is TGTGCCAGCAGCGTAGAGGGGGGACTGACCGGGGAGCTGTTTTTT. Translated, it gives CASSVEGGLTGELFF.

The chain joins TRBV28 to TRBJ2-1, with a tentative D call TRBD2 (6 bases). The germline CDR1 and CDR2 sequences are MDHEN and SYDVKM. The V gene lost 2 bases and the J gene lost 3 bases, with 11 bases spanning the gap. CDR3 length: 15 residues. CDR3 DNA: TGTGCCAGCAGTTTAGGGGGGACCGTCTACAATGAGCAGTTCTTC. Amino acid sequence: CASSLGGTVYNEQFF.

The V call is TRBV15, the J call TRBJ2-1; the D gene could be TRBD1 or TRBD2 (5 bases each). CDR1 LNHNV and CDR2 YYDKDF come from the germline V gene (reference sequence). This CDR3 spans 16 amino acids. V was shortened by 5 bases and J by 1 base, with 15 bases between the two germline ends. CDR3 sequence (DNA): TGTGCCACCAGCCCAGCCGGGGCGGAGTCCTACAATGAGCAGTTCTTC. Amino acids: CATSPAGAESYNEQFF.

This clone is a singleton in its sample. The chain combines TRBV7-6 with TRBJ2-3; 10 nucleotides line up with TRBD1. Trimming at V came to 3 bases and at J to 4 bases, leaving 4 bases not matched to a gene. CDR3 size: 15 residues. Germline V gene sequence: CDR1 SGHVS, CDR2 FNYEAQ. The CDR3 DNA follows: TGTGCCAGCAGCTTTAGACAGGGGGCCTCAGATACGCAGTATTTT. Translating it yields CASSFRQGASDTQYF. Based on the CDR3 plus reference TRBV7-6 and TRBJ2-3, the full variable domain is GAGVSQSPRYKVTKRGQDVALRCDPISGHVSLYWYRQALGQGPEFLTYFNYEAQQDKSGLPNDRFSAERPEGSISTLTIQRTEQRDSAMYRCASSFRQGASDTQYFGPGTRLTVL.

Sample share makes this clone medium-sized. This chain connects TRBV30 to TRBJ1-1; maybe TRBD1 (5 bases). In germline, CDR1 is GTSNPN, CDR2 SVGIG (reference sequence). The ends were cut back, 7 bases at V and 2 bases at J, with 14 bases in the middle. This CDR3 comprises 13 residues. The CDR3 DNA is TGTGCCTCAACGAAGACAGCCAACACTGAAGCTTTCTTT. It codes for CASTKTANTEAFF.

The CDR3 region is CASSQSPQGPYNEQFF. The CDR3 nucleotides are TGCGCCAGCAGCCAGAGTCCGCAGGGCCCCTACAATGAGCAGTTCTTC. The chain couples TRBV4-3 to TRBJ2-1; D is possibly TRBD1 (5 bases). V gave up 3 bases and J gave up 2 bases, with 14 bases separating them. The V gene's germline CDR1 is LGHNA and CDR2 YSLEER. The length of the CDR3 is 16 residues.

The chain's CDR3 is CASSPKGTSLTGELFF. The CDR3 bases are TGTGCCAGCAGCCCGAAGGGGACTAGTCTCACCGGGGAGCTGTTTTTT. The rearrangement joins TRBV7-9 to TRBJ2-2; 8 bases are a match to TRBD2. This CDR3 has 16 residues. V was clipped by 5 bases and J by 4 bases; unmatched bases: 9. Per germline, CDR1 SEHNR and CDR2 FQNEAQ (reference sequence).